This paragraph covers one T cell receptor beta chain sequence. Its specific antigen is unknown. Qualities for individual bases were not recorded, and no much larger clone is one base off. This sample is drawn from a study of CD8+CD57+ T cells in acquired aplastic anemia (dated by TCRdb to about 2018). About the investigation overall: DNA extracted from sorted CD4+ and CD8+ cells had a mean of about 3.2 ug, with a range of about 0.19 to 27.4 ug. For healthy donor samples, the average read count was roughly 9.9 million for CD4+ cells and fewer than 14 million for CD8+ cells.

Spanning cysteine to phenylalanine, the CDR3 consists of 15 amino acids. CDR3 DNA is the only sequence kept; it has 45 bases, read in frame from the first base. In the germline V gene, CDR1 corresponds to MGHDK and CDR2 to SYGVNS. Trimming removed 5 bases from V and 3 bases from J; the gene matches leave 10 bases unexplained. The paper as a whole reports these results and caveats: Between patients and healthy controls, no significant difference in CD8+ Simpson's diversity was found (P=0.060). Roughly 29 CD8+ CDR3 sequences were found to be shared between patients and controls, but these sequences appeared to be highly expressed in patients and within the immunodominant clones of the patients.

In this study, sorted CD4+ and CD8+ T cells from the blood of healthy subjects and of severe aplastic anemia patients had their TCR repertoires deep-sequenced. Ficoll-Paque density gradient centrifugation was used to isolate peripheral blood mononuclear cells. CD4+ and CD8+ T cells were sorted by FACS or magnetic beads before DNA extraction. Genomic DNA was used as template for profiling of TCR beta VDJ combinations and CDR3 sequences. TCR repertoire sequencing was run on an Illumina HiSeq 2000. As for the authors' bioinformatics: Repertoires were assessed using TRBV/TRBJ rearrangement plots, CDR3 size and DJ length profiles, and Simpson's diversity index. Whichever DNA sequence was most abundant in the deep sequencing data was defined as the immunodominant clone. CDR3 amino acid sequences were screened for sharing across subjects and compared with published repertoires and the VDJdb database. Clones were called with MiXCR by TCRdb after fastp trimmed the public reads at Q25, and only in-frame beta chains were retained. For every CDR3 protein sequence, its rows merge into one entry that carries the most common genes and DNA. Clone size and V and J calls follow TCRdb, not the original study. The sample table lists 95,000 to 120,000 distinct CDR3 sequences, roughly 50% of them with a count of one. The top ten hold 25% to 35% of the sample.

This clonotype was sampled from a human donor in good health, serving as a control. Here the chain combines TRBV25-1 and TRBJ2-7, with TRBD1 matching 7 junction bases. Sequenced input: sorted CD4+, CD8+, or CD8+CD57+ T cells (not recorded which) from PBMCs. The CDR3 corresponds to CASSYAGNRGYEQYF. The DNA reads as follows: TGTGCCAGCAGTTATGCCGGGAACAGGGGCTACGAGCAGTACTTC.